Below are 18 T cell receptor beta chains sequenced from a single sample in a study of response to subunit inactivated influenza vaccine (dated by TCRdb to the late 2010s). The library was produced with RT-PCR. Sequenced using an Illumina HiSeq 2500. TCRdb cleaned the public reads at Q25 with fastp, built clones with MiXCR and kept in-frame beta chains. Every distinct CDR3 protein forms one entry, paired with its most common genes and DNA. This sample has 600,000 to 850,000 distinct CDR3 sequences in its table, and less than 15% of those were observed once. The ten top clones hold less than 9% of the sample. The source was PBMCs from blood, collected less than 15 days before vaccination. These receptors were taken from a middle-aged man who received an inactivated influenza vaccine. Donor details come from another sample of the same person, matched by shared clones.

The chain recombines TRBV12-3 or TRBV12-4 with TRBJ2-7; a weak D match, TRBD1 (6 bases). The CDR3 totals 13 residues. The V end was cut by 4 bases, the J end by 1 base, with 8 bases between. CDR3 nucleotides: TGTGCCAGCAGTTGGACAGTTTCCTACGAGCAGTACTTC. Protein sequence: CASSWTVSYEQYF.

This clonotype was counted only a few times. CDR3 nucleotides: TGCGCCAGCAGCCGACGACTAGCGGTGAGCTCCTACGAGCAGTACTTC. Translated: CASSRRLAVSSYEQYF. This sequence joins TRBV4-3 and TRBJ2-7; 9 bases fit TRBD2. Germline V lookup: CDR1 LGHNA, CDR2 YSLEER. The J segment lost 0 bases and the V segment lost 4 bases, leaving 7 bases of the junction unmatched. CDR3 length: 16 residues.

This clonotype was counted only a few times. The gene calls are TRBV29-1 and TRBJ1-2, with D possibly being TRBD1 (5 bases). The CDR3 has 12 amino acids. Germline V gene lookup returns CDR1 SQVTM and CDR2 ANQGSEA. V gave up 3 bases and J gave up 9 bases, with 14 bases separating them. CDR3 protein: CSVEQWRTSYTF. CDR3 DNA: TGCAGCGTTGAGCAATGGCGGACAAGCTACACCTTC.

The CDR3: CSAEGSYGYTF. The DNA of the CDR3 is TGCAGCGCTGAGGGGTCCTATGGCTACACCTTC. This chain connects TRBV29-1 to TRBJ1-2; a possible D gene is TRBD1 (5 bases). V lost 7 bases and J lost 4, with 10 bases in between. The CDR3 totals 11 residues. CDR1 is SQVTM, CDR2 ANQGSEA, per germline.

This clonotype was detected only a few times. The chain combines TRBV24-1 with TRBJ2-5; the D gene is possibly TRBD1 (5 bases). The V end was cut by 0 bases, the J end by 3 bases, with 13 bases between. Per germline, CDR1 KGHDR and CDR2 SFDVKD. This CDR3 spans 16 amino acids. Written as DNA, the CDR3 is TGTGCCACCAGTGATTTGCAAGTCGCAGGGAAAGAGACCCAGTACTTC. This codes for CATSDLQVAGKETQYF.

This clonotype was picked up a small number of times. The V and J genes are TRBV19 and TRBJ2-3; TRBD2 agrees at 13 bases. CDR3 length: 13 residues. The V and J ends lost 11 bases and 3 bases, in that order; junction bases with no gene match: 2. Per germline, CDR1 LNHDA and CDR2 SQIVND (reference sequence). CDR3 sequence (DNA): TGTGCCTCGACTAGCGGGAGGACAGATACGCAGTATTTT. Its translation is CASTSGRTDTQYF.

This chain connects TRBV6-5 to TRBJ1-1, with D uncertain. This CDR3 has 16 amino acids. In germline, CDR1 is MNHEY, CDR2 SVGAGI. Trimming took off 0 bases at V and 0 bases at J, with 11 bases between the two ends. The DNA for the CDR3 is TGTGCCAGCAGTTACTCGACAAACACCTTGAACACTGAAGCTTTCTTT. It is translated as CASSYSTNTLNTEAFF.

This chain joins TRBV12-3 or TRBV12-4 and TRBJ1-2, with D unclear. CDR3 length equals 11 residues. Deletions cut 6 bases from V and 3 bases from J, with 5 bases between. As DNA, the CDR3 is TGTGCCAGCAGCGCCCACTATGGCTACACCTTC. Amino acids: CASSAHYGYTF.

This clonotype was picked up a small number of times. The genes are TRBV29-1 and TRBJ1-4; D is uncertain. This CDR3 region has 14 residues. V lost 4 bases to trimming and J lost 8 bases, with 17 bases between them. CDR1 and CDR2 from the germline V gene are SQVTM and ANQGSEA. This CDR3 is CSVAPERSREKLFF. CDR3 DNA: TGCAGCGTTGCCCCGGAGAGGAGTCGGGAAAAACTGTTTTTT.

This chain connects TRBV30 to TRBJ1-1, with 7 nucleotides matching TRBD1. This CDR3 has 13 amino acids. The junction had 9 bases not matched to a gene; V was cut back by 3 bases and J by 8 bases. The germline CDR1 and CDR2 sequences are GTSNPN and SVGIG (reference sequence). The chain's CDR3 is CAWRPHPGGEAFF. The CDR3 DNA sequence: TGTGCCTGGAGGCCCCATCCAGGGGGAGAAGCTTTCTTT.

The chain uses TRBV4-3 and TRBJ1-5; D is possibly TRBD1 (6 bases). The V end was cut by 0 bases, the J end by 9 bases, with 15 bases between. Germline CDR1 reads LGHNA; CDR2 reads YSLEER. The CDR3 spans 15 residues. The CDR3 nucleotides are TGCGCCAGCAGCCAAGATGCTAATACAGGGTGGCCCCAGCATTTT. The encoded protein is CASSQDANTGWPQHF.

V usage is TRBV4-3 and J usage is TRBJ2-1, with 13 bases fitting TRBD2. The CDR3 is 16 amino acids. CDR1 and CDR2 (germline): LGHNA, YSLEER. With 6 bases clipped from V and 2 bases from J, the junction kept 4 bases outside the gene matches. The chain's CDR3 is CASSYGTSGTYNEQFF. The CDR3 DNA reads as TGCGCCAGCAGTTATGGGACTAGCGGGACCTACAATGAGCAGTTCTTC.

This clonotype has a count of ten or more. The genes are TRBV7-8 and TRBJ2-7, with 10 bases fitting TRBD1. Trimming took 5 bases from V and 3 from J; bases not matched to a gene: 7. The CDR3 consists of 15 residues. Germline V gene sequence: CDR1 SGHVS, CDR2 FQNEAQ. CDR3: CASSPTRTGGYEQYF. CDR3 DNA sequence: TGTGCCAGCAGCCCCACCCGGACAGGGGGCTACGAGCAGTACTTC.

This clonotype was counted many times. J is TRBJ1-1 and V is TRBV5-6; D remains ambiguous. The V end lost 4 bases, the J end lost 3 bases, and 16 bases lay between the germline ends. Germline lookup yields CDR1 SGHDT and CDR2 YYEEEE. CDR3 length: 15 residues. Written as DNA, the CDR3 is TGTGCCAGCAGCCCCTGGACGGGAGAGTACACTGAAGCTTTCTTT. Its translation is CASSPWTGEYTEAFF.

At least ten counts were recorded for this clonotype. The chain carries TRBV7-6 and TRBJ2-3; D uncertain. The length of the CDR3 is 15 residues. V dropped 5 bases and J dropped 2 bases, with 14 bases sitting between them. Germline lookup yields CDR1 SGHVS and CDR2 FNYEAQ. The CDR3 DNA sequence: TGTGCCAGCAGCCCCCGAGTACAGCACACAGATACGCAGTATTTT. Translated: CASSPRVQHTDTQYF.

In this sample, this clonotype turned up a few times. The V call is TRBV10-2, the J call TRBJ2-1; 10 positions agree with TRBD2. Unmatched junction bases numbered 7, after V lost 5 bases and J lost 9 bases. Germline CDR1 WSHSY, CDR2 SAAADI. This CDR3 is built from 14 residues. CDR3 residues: CASSHSGGAFEQFF. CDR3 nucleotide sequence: TGCGCCAGCAGTCACAGCGGGGGGGCCTTTGAGCAGTTCTTC.

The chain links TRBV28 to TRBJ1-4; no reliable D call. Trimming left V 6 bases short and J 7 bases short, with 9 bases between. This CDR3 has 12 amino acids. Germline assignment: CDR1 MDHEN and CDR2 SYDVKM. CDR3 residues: CASSTVGEKLFF. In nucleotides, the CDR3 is TGTGCCAGCAGCACTGTAGGTGAAAAACTGTTTTTT.

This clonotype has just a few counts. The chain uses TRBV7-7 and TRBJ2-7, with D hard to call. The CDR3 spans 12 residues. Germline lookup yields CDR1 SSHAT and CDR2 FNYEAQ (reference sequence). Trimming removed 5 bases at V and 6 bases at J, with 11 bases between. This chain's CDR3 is CASSHTSGEQYF. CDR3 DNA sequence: TGTGCCAGCAGCCATACCTCCGGCGAGCAGTACTTC.